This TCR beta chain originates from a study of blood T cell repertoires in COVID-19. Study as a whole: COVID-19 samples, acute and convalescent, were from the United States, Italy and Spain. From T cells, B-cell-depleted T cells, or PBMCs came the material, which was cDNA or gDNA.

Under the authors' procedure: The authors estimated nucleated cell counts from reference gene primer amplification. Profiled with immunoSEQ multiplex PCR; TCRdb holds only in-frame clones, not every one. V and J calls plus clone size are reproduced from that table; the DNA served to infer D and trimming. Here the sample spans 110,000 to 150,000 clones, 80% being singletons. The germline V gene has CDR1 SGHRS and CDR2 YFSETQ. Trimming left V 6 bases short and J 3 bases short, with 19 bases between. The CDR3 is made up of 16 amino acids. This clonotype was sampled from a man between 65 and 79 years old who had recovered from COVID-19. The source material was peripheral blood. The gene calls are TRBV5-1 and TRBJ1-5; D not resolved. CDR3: CASIMAGLMPNQPQHF. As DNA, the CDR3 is TGCGCCAGCATCATGGCGGGGTTAATGCCCAATCAGCCCCAGCATTTT.